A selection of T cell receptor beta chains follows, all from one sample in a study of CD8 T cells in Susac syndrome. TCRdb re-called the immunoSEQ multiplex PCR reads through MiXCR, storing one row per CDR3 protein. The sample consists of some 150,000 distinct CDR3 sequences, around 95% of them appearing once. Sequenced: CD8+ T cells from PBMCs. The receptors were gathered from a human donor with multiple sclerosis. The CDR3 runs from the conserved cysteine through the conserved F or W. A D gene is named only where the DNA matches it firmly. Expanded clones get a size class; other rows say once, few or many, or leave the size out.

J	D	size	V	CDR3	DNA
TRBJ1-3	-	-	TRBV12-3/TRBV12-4	CASSSPDTIYF	TGTGCCAGCAGTTCCCCCGACACCATATATTTT
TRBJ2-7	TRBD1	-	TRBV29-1	CSGLTGNEQYF	TGCAGCGGATTGACAGGGAACGAGCAGTACTTC
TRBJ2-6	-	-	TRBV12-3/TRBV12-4	CASSLRPGANVLTF	TGTGCCAGCAGTTTACGGCCCGGGGCCAACGTCCTGACTTTC
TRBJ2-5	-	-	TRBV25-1	CASSAVRNDGGETQYF	TGTGCCAGCAGTGCCGTCAGGAATGATGGGGGAGAGACCCAGTACTTC
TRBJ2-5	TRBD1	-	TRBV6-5	CASSRGQTETQYF	TGTGCCAGCAGTCGGGGACAGACGGAGACCCAGTACTTC
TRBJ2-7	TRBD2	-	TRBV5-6	CASSSGGGYEQYF	TGTGCCAGCAGCTCGGGAGGTGGGTACGAGCAGTACTTC
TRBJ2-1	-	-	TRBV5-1	CASSLIGVAHEQFF	TGCGCCAGCAGCTTGATCGGTGTAGCGCATGAGCAGTTCTTC
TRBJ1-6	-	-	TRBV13	CASSSADLNSPLHF	TGTGCCAGCAGCTCCGCCGACCTAAATTCACCCCTCCACTTT
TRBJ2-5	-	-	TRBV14	CASSHVRSGSPGETQYF	TGTGCCAGCAGCCACGTACGGTCCGGATCGCCGGGGGAGACCCAGTACTTC
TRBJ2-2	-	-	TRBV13	CASSLGQPGELFF	TGTGCCAGCAGCTTAGGACAGCCCGGGGAGCTGTTTTTT
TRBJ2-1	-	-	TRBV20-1	CSARLDGSSYNEQFF	TGCAGTGCTAGGTTGGACGGGAGCTCCTACAATGAGCAGTTCTTC
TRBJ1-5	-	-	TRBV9	CASSAGGQGGPQHF	TGTGCCAGCAGCGCCGGGGGGCAGGGTGGGCCCCAGCATTTT
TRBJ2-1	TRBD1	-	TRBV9	CASSPGDRTYNEQFF	TGTGCCAGCAGCCCTGGGGACAGAACCTACAATGAGCAGTTCTTC
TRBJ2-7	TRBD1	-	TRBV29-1	CSVSYRGYEQYF	TGCAGCGTGTCGTACAGGGGCTACGAGCAGTACTTC
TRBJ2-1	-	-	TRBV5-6	CASSYGDLNNEQFF	TGTGCCAGCAGCTACGGGGACCTCAACAATGAGCAGTTCTTC
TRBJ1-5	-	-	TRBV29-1	CSVGGPGSNQPQHF	TGCAGCGTTGGGGGCCCAGGAAGCAATCAGCCCCAGCATTTT
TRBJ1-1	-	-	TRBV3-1	CASSHPGTGNTEAFF	TGTGCCAGCAGCCATCCTGGGACGGGGAACACTGAAGCTTTCTTT
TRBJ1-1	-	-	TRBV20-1	CSARDSLGRTEAFF	TGCAGTGCTAGAGATAGTCTGGGTAGAACTGAAGCTTTCTTT
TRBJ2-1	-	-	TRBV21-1	CAGSRTGQRDEQFF	TGTGCCGGCTCACGGACAGGGCAAAGGGATGAGCAGTTCTTC
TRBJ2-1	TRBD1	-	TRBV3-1	CASSLIQGDEQFF	TGTGCCAGCAGCCTAATACAGGGGGATGAGCAGTTCTTC
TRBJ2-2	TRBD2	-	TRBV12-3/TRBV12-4	CASRTSGRFTGELFF	TGTGCCAGCAGAACTAGCGGGCGATTCACCGGGGAGCTGTTTTTT
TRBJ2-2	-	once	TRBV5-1	CASSLDSYTGELFF	TGCGCCAGCAGCTTGGACAGTTACACCGGGGAGCTGTTTTTT
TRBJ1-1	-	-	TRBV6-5	CASSYSLIGTEAFF	TGTGCCAGCAGTTACTCGCTGATCGGTACTGAAGCTTTCTTT
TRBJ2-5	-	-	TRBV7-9	CASSSLQGYQETQYF	TGTGCCAGCAGCTCGCTACAGGGATACCAAGAGACCCAGTACTTC
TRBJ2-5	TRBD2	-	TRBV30	CAWDIAGGPQETQYF	TGTGCCTGGGATATAGCGGGGGGACCCCAAGAGACCCAGTACTTC
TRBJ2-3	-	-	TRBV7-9	CASSFLMDTQYF	TGTGCCAGCAGCTTTCTTATGGATACGCAGTATTTT
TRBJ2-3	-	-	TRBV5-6	CASSLVRGDTQYF	TGTGCCAGCAGCTTGGTAAGGGGAGATACGCAGTATTTT
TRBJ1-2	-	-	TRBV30	CAWIPPGLYGYTF	TGTGCCTGGATTCCCCCGGGACTCTATGGCTACACCTTC
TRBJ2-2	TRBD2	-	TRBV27	CASSHSGGAPTGELFF	TGTGCCAGCAGCCATAGCGGGGGGGCCCCCACCGGGGAGCTGTTTTTT
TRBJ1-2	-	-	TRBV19	CASSPDSLRGYTF	TGTGCCAGTAGTCCAGACAGTCTTCGGGGCTACACCTTC
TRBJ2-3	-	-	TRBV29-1	CSVVAESGGDTQYF	TGCAGCGTTGTTGCAGAGAGCGGAGGGGATACGCAGTATTTT
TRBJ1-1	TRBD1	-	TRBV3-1	CASSPRVRGPDAEAFF	TGTGCCAGCAGCCCCAGAGTTAGGGGGCCGGACGCTGAAGCTTTCTTT
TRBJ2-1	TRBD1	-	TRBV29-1	CSARGQDSYNEQFF	TGCAGCGCTCGTGGACAGGACTCCTACAATGAGCAGTTCTTC
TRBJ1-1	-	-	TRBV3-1	CASSQTNRPEAFF	TGTGCCAGCAGCCAGACGAACAGGCCTGAAGCTTTCTTT
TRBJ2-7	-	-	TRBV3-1	CASSQGKYHEQYF	TGTGCCAGCAGCCAAGGGAAGTACCACGAGCAGTACTTC
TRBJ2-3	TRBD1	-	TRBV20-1	CSARPQGAQVDTQYF	TGCAGTGCTAGGCCACAGGGGGCTCAGGTGGATACGCAGTATTTT